What follows describes a single TCR beta chain. Its antigen is still unknown. Per-nucleotide qualities are absent, and no much larger clonotype sits a single base away. The data were obtained in a study of T cells after yellow fever vaccination (dated 2019 in TCRdb). Looking at the study overall: Libraries from fractions with low cell numbers were prepared with the SMART-Seq v4 Ultra Low Input RNA kit. To follow T-cell clones before and after both primary and booster YFV17D yellow fever vaccination, bulk TCR alpha and beta repertoires underwent longitudinal sequencing. Two healthy male donors, one aged 18 to 30 and one aged 30 to 40 years, made up the cohort. Blood samples were taken at several timepoints before and after primary and secondary immunization, and bulk PBMC replicates and cell subsets were isolated.

TCR cDNA was made using 5'RACE template switching, a step that added a universal primer site and unique molecular identifiers. Priming for cDNA synthesis came from both the TCR alpha and TCR beta constant segments. Libraries were amplified in two PCR steps, with sample barcodes and sequencing adapters added in the second step. Sequencing of the libraries was done on either Illumina HiSeq 2500 (2x100 bp) or NovaSeq (2x150 bp). On the study's bioinformatics: MIGEC was used to demultiplex reads and collapse the reads into UMI consensus sequences, and MiXCR was used for V(D)J alignment. Using edgeR on replicate PBMC samples, clonotypes were called vaccine-responding if FDR was below 0.01 and the log2 fold change was above 5 up to day 15. Each bulk clonotype was labeled CD4 or CD8 based on which sequenced repertoire, CD4 or CD8, contained the clonotype at higher abundance. TCRdb handled the public reads itself, with Q25 trimming in fastp and clone calling in MiXCR, and kept productive beta chains. Rows are unified per CDR3 protein, each entry keeping the most common DNA and genes. It is TCRdb's table, rather than the study itself, that gives the V and J calls and clone size. Recorded for this sample are 500,000 to 650,000 distinct CDR3 sequences; 13% of them occurred a single time. Of the sample, roughly 13% falls within the top ten clones.

Interpreted using the paper, the treatment or condition label stands for: live attenuated yellow fever vaccine strain. At each blood-draw timepoint, two biological replicates of bulk PBMCs were obtained. PBMCs were isolated from peripheral blood using a standard Ficoll-Paque protocol. RNA was extracted with TriZol from bulk PBMCs, CD4 and CD8 fractions, and dextramer-positive and dextramer-negative fractions. Study-level results and caveats: A small fraction of clonotypes appeared in both the CD4 and CD8 compartments, likely as a result of convergent recombination. FACS-sorted repertoires could contain abundant contaminating clonotypes from the bulk population, so computational filtering was required. Only a couple of donors were included in the study, so the extent to which the findings can be generalized is limited. Compared with the primary T-cell response, the secondary T-cell response was faster but weaker, reaching its peak on day 5 rather than on day 15. Most clones expanded after primary vaccination were re-detected after the booster (almost 98% of CD4 and 88% of CD8), suggesting broad memory maintenance.

The germline V gene encodes CDR1 SGHDT and CDR2 YYEEEE. There are 16 amino acids in the CDR3, from cysteine to phenylalanine inclusive. The sequence is cut down to CDR3 DNA, 48 bases in frame from base 1. The germline V end is reduced by 4 bases and the J end by 2 bases; junction bases left unmatched: 8. This receptor was taken from a young man who received the YFV17D yellow fever vaccine. The chain is encoded by TRBV5-6 joined to TRBJ2-5; 10 bases in the middle match TRBD1. Sequenced here: PBMCs, sampled on the day of the yellow fever booster vaccination. The nucleotide sequence is given as TGTGCCAGCAGCCAAACCGGGACAGGGGTGCAAGAGACCCAGTACTTC. This sequence encodes CASSQTGTGVQETQYF.